The clone carrying this T cell receptor (beta chain) was seen only a few times. This sample stems from a study of identical twins. One entry per CDR3 protein results from TCRdb running MiXCR on the 5' RACE reads. The table shows approximately 1.8 million distinct CDR3 sequences, with less than 40% occurring only once. The donor group consisted entirely of healthy Caucasians. The V and J ends lost 3 bases and 8 bases respectively, with 8 bases between them. The CDR3 is made up of 13 amino acids. Germline values: CDR1 SGHDN, CDR2 FVKESK. The chain recombines TRBV14 with TRBJ1-6, with D tentatively TRBD1 (5 bases). This receptor was taken from a newborn girl in good health. The specimen was cord blood. Written as DNA, the CDR3 is TGTGCCAGCAGCCACCTCAGGGATTCACCCCTCCACTTT. Protein sequence: CASSHLRDSPLHF.